Presented here are 11 T cell receptor beta chains from one specimen sequenced in a study of CD8 T cells in ankylosing spondylitis (TCRdb year 2017). Study-wide conclusions, independent of this receptor: Blood from ankylosing spondylitis patients appeared to be characterized by a TCR beta motif composed of eight highly homologous amino acid variants.

Libraries came from 5' RACE. This sample was sequenced with an Illumina HiSeq 2500. In-frame beta chains were kept once TCRdb had trimmed the public reads at Q25 with fastp and called clones with MiXCR. Merged by CDR3 protein, the rows form single entries marked with the most common genes and DNA. For this sample there are some 130,000 distinct CDR3 sequences; roughly 15% appear just once. The top ten clones comprise about 30% of the sample. For these receptors, no antigen is known. The specimen was blood, either unsorted or a sorted T cell fraction (not recorded which). These TCRs come from a male donor with ankylosing spondylitis.

This rearrangement joins TRBV3-1 to TRBJ2-1; 10 nucleotides match TRBD2. CDR1 and CDR2 (germline): LGHDT, YNNKEL (reference sequence). CDR3 length: 17 amino acids. Trimming at V came to 4 bases and at J to 3 bases, leaving 9 bases not matched to a gene. In DNA form, the CDR3 reads TGTGCCAGCAGCCTGATAGCGGGAGGTCACCTCTACAATGAGCAGTTCTTC. Residues: CASSLIAGGHLYNEQFF.

The chain joins TRBV20-1 to TRBJ2-7; no firm D call. Germline CDR1 DFQATT, CDR2 SNEGSKA (reference sequence). This CDR3 comprises 13 residues. Trimming removed 5 bases from V and 5 bases from J, with 16 bases in between. The CDR3 DNA reads TGCAGTGCTTTCTTGACACGTACCCACGAGCAGTACTTC. Translation: CSAFLTRTHEQYF.

This clonotype was counted between two and nine times. The chain is built from TRBV29-1 and TRBJ2-7; 7 bases match TRBD1. This CDR3 comprises 15 residues. CDR1 SQVTM and CDR2 ANQGSEA come from the germline V gene. V dropped 3 bases and J dropped 3; count of bases not matched to a gene: 11. The CDR3 reads CSVEYDTGDYYEQYF. CDR3 bases: TGCAGCGTTGAGTACGATACAGGGGATTACTACGAGCAGTACTTC.

This clonotype was seen repeatedly, ten times or more. J is TRBJ1-5 and V is TRBV6-2 or TRBV6-3; unclear D gene. This CDR3 is 13 amino acids long. In germline, CDR1 is MNHEY, CDR2 SVGEGT. V lost 2 bases and J lost 4, with 6 bases in between. The CDR3 coding sequence is TGTGCCAGCAGTTACCTAGCAAATCAGCCCCAGCATTTT. Amino acid sequence: CASSYLANQPQHF.

V usage is TRBV4-3 and J usage is TRBJ2-7, with a weak D call TRBD1 (6 bases). CDR3 length: 16 residues. Germline CDR1 reads LGHNA; CDR2 reads YSLEER. V lost 0 bases, J lost 0 bases, and 12 bases lay in between. The CDR3 spells CASSQDGTGISYEQYF. In DNA, the CDR3 is TGCGCCAGCAGCCAAGATGGAACAGGGATCTCCTACGAGCAGTACTTC.

This sequence joins TRBV6-1 and TRBJ2-1, with 7 bases identical to TRBD2. The CDR3 has 17 amino acids. The V gene end was trimmed by 5 bases and the J gene end by 6 bases; junction bases not matched to a gene: 16. Looked up from germline, CDR1 is MNHNS and CDR2 is SASEGT. The CDR3 bases are TGTGCCAGCAGTCAAGGGGCCTCGGCGGGAGATGGCAATGAGCAGTTCTTC. Its translation is CASSQGASAGDGNEQFF.

The chain uses TRBV2 and TRBJ1-1, with D unclear. Germline lookup yields CDR1 SNHLY and CDR2 FYNNEI. The V end was cut by 6 bases, the J end by 10 bases, with 9 bases between. There are 10 residues in the CDR3. The CDR3 region has the DNA TGTGCCAGCAGGGGCCTGGGAGCTTTCTTT. Translating it yields CASRGLGAFF.

This clonotype was seen more than once but under ten times. The chain recombines TRBV5-6 with TRBJ2-1, with D perhaps TRBD2 (6 bases). The germline gives CDR1 SGHDT, CDR2 YYEEEE. The CDR3 is made up of 16 amino acids. Trimming took 3 bases from V and 3 from J, leaving 16 bases between them. CDR3: CASSSYWGSGYNEQFF. The CDR3 DNA is TGTGCCAGCAGCTCCTATTGGGGTAGCGGCTACAATGAGCAGTTCTTC.

This clonotype occurred a few times. This chain uses TRBV20-1 with TRBJ2-3; TRBD2 aligns across 7 bases. The CDR3 loop spans 16 amino acids. From germline, CDR1 is DFQATT and CDR2 SNEGSKA (reference sequence). Trimming at V came to 0 bases and at J to 1 base, leaving 7 bases not matched to a gene. CDR3 sequence (DNA): TGCAGTGCTAGAGATCCCCGGGAGGCGGGCACAGATACGCAGTATTTT. As protein: CSARDPREAGTDTQYF.

This clonotype came up a few times. The chain carries TRBV6-2 or TRBV6-3 and TRBJ1-1; tentatively, D is TRBD1 (6 bases). Trimming cost V 2 bases and J 1 base, with 17 bases left between them. The CDR3 consists of 17 residues. Per the germline V gene, CDR1 is MNHEY and CDR2 is SVGEGT. CDR3 nucleotide sequence: TGTGCCAGCAGTTACCCGAACCATATGACAGGGAACACTGAAGCTTTCTTT. Translation: CASSYPNHMTGNTEAFF.

A few counts support this clonotype. This chain joins TRBV27 and TRBJ2-7; 7 bases line up with TRBD1. Germline CDR1 MNHEY, CDR2 SMNVEV (reference sequence). After removal of 10 bases from V and 3 bases from J, the junction contained 3 bases not matched to a gene. This CDR3 has 11 residues. The CDR3 loop is CATGGSYEQYF. The CDR3 bases are TGTGCCACAGGGGGTAGCTACGAGCAGTACTTC.